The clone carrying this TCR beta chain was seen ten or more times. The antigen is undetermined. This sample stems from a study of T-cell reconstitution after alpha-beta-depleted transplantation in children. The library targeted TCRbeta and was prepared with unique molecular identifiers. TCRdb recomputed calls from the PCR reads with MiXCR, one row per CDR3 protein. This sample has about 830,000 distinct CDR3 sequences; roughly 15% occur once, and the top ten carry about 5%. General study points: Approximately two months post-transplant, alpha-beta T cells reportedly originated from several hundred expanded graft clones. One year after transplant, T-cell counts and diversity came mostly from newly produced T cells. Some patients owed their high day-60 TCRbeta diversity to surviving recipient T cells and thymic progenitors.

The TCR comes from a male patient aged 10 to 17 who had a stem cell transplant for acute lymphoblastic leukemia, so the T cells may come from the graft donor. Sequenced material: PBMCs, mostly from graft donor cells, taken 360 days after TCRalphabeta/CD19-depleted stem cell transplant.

The CDR3 DNA sequence: TGCAGCGTTGGGGCCGGGACAAGAGCAGATACGCAGTATTTT. Translated: CSVGAGTRADTQYF. The chain carries TRBV29-1 and TRBJ2-3, with TRBD1 as a possible D gene (6 bases). V shed 4 bases and J shed 4 bases, with 15 bases lying between them. The CDR3 has 14 residues. The germline gives CDR1 SQVTM, CDR2 ANQGSEA.